The T cell receptor (beta chain) described here comes from a study of Graves' ophthalmopathy and Graves' hyperthyroidism. Whole-study findings and limits: Also, most clonotypes expanded in the thyroid above 0.001 frequency appeared in blood.

No donor had other autoimmune disease, uncontrolled infection, pregnancy or lactation. As diagnostic evidence, clinical symptoms, serum thyroxine, TRAb, thyroid ultrasound and orbital computed tomography were relied upon. This clonotype was detected ten times or more. Antigen unknown. For repertoire sequencing, the TCR beta CDR3 regions were amplified from RNA transcripts. The workflow started with a first-round RT-PCR run with HTBI primers and then moved on to a second-round multiplex PCR. TCRdb redid the calling of the multiplex PCR reads with MiXCR, one entry per CDR3 protein. The data show 150,000 to 200,000 distinct CDR3 sequences, with 30% to 45% seen just once and approximately 9% held by the top ten. Losses at the gene ends were 5 bases for V and 3 bases for J; bases not matched to a gene: 5. Germline V gene lookup returns CDR1 MNHEY and CDR2 SVGAGI. The CDR3 sequence is 14 residues long.

The sample consisted of peripheral blood. J is TRBJ1-2 and V is TRBV6-5; 8 bases map to TRBD1. The receptor comes from a man aged 25-45 years with Graves' ophthalmopathy. The CDR3 DNA sequence: TGTGCCAGCAGTCCCGGGACAGGATACTATGGCTACACCTTC. Its translation: CASSPGTGYYGYTF.